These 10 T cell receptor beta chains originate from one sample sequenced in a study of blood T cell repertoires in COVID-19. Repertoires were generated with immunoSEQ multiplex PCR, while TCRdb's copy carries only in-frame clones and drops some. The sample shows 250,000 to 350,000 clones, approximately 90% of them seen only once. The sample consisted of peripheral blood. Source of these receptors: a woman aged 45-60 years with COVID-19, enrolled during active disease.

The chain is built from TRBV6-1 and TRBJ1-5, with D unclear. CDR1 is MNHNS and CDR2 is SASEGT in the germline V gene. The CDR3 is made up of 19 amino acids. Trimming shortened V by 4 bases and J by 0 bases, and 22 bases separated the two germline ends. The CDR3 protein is CASSVSLQPGDYSNQPQHF. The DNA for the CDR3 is TGTGCCAGCAGTGTCTCCCTTCAGCCAGGTGATTATAGCAATCAGCCCCAGCATTTT.

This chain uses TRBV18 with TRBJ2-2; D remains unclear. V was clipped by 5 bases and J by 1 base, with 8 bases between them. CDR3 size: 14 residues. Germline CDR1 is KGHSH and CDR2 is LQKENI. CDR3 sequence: CASSSRQNTGELFF. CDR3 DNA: TGTGCCAGCTCATCACGACAGAACACCGGGGAGCTGTTTTTT.

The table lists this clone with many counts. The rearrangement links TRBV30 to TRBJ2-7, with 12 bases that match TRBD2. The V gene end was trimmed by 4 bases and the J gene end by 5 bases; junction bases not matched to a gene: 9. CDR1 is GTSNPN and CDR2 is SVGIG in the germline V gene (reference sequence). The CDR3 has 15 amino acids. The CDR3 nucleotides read TGTGCCTGGACCCCAGGACTAGCGGGAACCGACGAGCAGTACTTC. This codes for CAWTPGLAGTDEQYF.

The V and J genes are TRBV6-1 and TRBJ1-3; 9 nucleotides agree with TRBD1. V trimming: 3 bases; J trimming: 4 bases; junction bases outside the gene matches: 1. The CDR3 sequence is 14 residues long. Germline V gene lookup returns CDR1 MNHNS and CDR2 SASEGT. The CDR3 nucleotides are TGTGCCAGCAGTGACGGGACAGGGGGAAACACCATATATTTT. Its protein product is CASSDGTGGNTIYF.

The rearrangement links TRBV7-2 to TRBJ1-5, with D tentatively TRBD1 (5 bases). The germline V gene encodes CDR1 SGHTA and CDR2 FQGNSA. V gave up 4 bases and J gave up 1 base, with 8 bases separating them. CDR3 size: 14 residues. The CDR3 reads CASSSGLSNQPQHF. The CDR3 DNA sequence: TGTGCCAGCAGCTCAGGGCTAAGCAATCAGCCCCAGCATTTT.

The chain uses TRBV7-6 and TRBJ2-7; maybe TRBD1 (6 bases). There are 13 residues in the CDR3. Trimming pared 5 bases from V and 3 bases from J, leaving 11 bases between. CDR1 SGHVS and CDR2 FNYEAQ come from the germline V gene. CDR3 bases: TGTGCCAGCAGCGCCGGGACATACTACGAGCAGTACTTC. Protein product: CASSAGTYYEQYF.

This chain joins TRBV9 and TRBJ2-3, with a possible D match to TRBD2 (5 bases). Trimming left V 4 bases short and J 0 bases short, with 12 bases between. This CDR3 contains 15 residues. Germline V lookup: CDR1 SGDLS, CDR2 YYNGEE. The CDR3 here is CASSRRISSTDTQYF. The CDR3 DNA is TGTGCCAGCAGCCGGAGGATTTCCAGCACAGATACGCAGTATTTT. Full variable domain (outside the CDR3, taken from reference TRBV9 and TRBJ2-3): DSGVTQTPKHLITATGQRVTLRCSPRSGDLSVYWYQQSLDQGLQFLIQYYNGEERAKGNILERFSAQQFPDLHSELNLSSLELGDSALYFCASSRRISSTDTQYFGPGTRLTVL.

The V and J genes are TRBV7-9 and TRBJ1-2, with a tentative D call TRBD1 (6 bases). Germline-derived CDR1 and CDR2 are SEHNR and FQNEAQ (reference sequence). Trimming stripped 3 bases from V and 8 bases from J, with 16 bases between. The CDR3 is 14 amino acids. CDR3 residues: CASSFLTGRDGYTF. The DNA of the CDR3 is TGTGCCAGCAGCTTCCTAACAGGGCGCGACGGCTACACCTTC.

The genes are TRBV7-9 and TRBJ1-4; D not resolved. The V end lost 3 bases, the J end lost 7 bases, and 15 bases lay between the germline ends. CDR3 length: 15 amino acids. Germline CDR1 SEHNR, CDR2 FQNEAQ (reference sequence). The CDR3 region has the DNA TGTGCCAGCAGCTTTTTGAGTTCGGGGAGTGAAAAACTGTTTTTT. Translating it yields CASSFLSSGSEKLFF.

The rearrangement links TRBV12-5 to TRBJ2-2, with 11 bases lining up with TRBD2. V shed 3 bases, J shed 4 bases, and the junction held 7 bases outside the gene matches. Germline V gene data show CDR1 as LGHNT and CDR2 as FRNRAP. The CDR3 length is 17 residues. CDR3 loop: CASGLALAGGPTGELFF. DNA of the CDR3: TGTGCTAGTGGTTTAGCATTAGCGGGAGGGCCCACCGGGGAGCTGTTTTTT.